These 15 T cell receptor beta chains came from one sample sequenced in a study of Ad26.COV2.S vaccination and SARS-CoV-2 variants. Libraries were prepared by immunoSEQ multiplex PCR; TCRdb keeps only in-frame clonotypes and omits some of them. The repertoire includes roughly 350,000 clones, 70% to 90% of them detected once, and roughly 10% sits in the top ten. Specified treatment: roughly 19 received Ad26.COV2.S at low or high dose, single or two shots; 5 received placebo; per-sample allocation not given. Sampling was performed 63 days after the first vaccine or placebo injection. Sequences were derived from peripheral blood, sampled in a trial of Ad26.COV2.S vaccine versus placebo. The receptors derive from a person aged 18-60 years who received the Ad26.COV2.S COVID-19 vaccine or a placebo.

The chain carries TRBV19 and TRBJ1-1, with 7 bases identical to TRBD1. The ends lost 7 bases at V and 0 bases at J; junction bases unmatched: 8. Germline V gives CDR1 LNHDA, CDR2 SQIVND (reference sequence). The CDR3 consists of 15 residues. This chain's CDR3 is CASKMEGAVNTEAFF. For the CDR3, the DNA is TGTGCCAGTAAGATGGAGGGGGCTGTGAACACTGAAGCTTTCTTT.

The CDR3 loop is CASSSGTGRNSPLHF. The CDR3 DNA is TGTGCCAGCAGCTCTGGGACAGGGCGGAATTCACCCCTCCACTTT. J is TRBJ1-6 and V is TRBV7-9; the match to TRBD1 covers 9 bases. Unmatched junction bases numbered 5, after V lost 4 bases and J lost 7 bases. CDR3 length equals 15 residues. Germline V gene lookup returns CDR1 SEHNR and CDR2 FQNEAQ (reference sequence).

The rearrangement uses TRBV5-5 and TRBJ2-1, with a weak D call TRBD1 (6 bases). Germline CDR1 and CDR2: SGHKS and YYEKEE (reference sequence). Deletions cut 3 bases from V and 4 bases from J, with 20 bases between. This CDR3 contains 17 residues. CDR3 in amino acids: CASSSPGAGQYYNEQFF. The CDR3 DNA follows: TGTGCCAGCAGCTCACCAGGGGCCGGGCAGTATTACAATGAGCAGTTCTTC.

This chain uses TRBV3-1 (or the pseudogene TRBV3-2) with TRBJ2-5; TRBD2 agrees at 8 bases. The V segment lost 3 bases and the J segment 0 bases; nucleotides outside the gene matches: 6. Germline V gene data show CDR1 as LGHDT and CDR2 as YNNKEL (reference sequence). CDR3 length: 16 amino acids. CDR3 sequence: CASSQAELADQETQYF. The CDR3 DNA follows: TGTGCCAGCAGCCAGGCCGAACTAGCGGACCAAGAGACCCAGTACTTC.

CDR3 protein: CASSASGSSYNEQFF. The CDR3 nucleotides read TGCGCCAGCAGCGCTAGCGGGAGCTCCTACAATGAGCAGTTCTTC. The chain is built from TRBV4-3 and TRBJ2-1; 10 nucleotides line up with TRBD2. Germline assignment: CDR1 LGHNA and CDR2 YSLEER. J was trimmed by 0 bases and V by 5 bases; bases with no gene match: 1. The CDR3 spans 15 residues.

The CDR3 bases are TGTGCCAGCAGCCAAGATAGGGCAGTTTTGTACTTC. It codes for CASSQDRAVLYF. The chain has TRBV14 and TRBJ2-4; D is unclear. From germline, CDR1 is SGHDN and CDR2 FVKESK. The CDR3 runs 12 residues. V was trimmed by 0 bases and J by 15 bases, leaving 12 bases between them. The complete variable domain, with remaining parts taken from reference TRBV14 and TRBJ2-4, reads EAGVTQFPSHSVIEKGQTVTLRCDPISGHDNLYWYRRVMGKEIKFLLHFVKESKQDESGMPNNRFLAERTGGTYSTLKVQPAELEDSGVYFCASSQDRAVLYFGAGTRLSVL.

V usage is TRBV7-2 and J usage is TRBJ2-2; 10 nucleotides line up with TRBD2. The CDR3 is made up of 16 amino acids. Germline loops: CDR1 SGHTA, CDR2 FQGNSA. The V and J ends lost 1 base and 6 bases, in that order; junction bases with no gene match: 5. The DNA for the CDR3 is TGTGCCAGCAGCTTAGAGGCTAGCGGGAGCCCCGGGGAGCTGTTTTTT. Amino acids: CASSLEASGSPGELFF.

The V and J genes are TRBV4-1 and TRBJ2-5; D gene unclear. The germline V gene has CDR1 MGHRA and CDR2 YSYEKL. Trimming took off 3 bases at V and 5 bases at J, with 13 bases between the two ends. This CDR3 region has 14 residues. The CDR3 here is CASSHLDGRETQYF. Here the CDR3 DNA reads TGCGCCAGCAGCCACTTGGATGGCAGGGAGACCCAGTACTTC.

V and J are TRBV5-8 and TRBJ2-2; 9 bases fit TRBD2. This CDR3 contains 16 residues. J gave up 4 bases and V 3 bases, and 7 bases lay outside the gene matches. In germline, CDR1 is SGHTS, CDR2 YDEGEE. This CDR3 reads CASSSASGAATGELFF. The CDR3 DNA sequence: TGTGCCAGCAGCTCTGCTAGCGGGGCCGCCACCGGGGAGCTGTTTTTT.

The J gene is TRBJ1-6, the V gene TRBV18, with no clear D. The V and J ends lost 3 bases and 7 bases respectively, with 10 bases between them. CDR1 KGHSH and CDR2 LQKENI come from the germline V gene. This CDR3 has 14 residues. CDR3 protein: CASSPALGNSPLHF. CDR3 nucleotides: TGTGCCAGCTCACCGGCCCTGGGGAATTCACCCCTCCACTTT.

This chain joins TRBV2 and TRBJ2-3; 10 nucleotides align to TRBD2. The CDR3 length is 15 residues. Germline CDR1 SNHLY, CDR2 FYNNEI. With V trimmed by 6 bases and J by 7 bases, 10 bases remained unmatched. CDR3 residues: CASRVGLAGANTQYF. As DNA, the CDR3 is TGTGCCAGCAGAGTGGGGCTAGCGGGAGCTAATACGCAGTATTTT.

The chain couples TRBV9 to TRBJ2-3; TRBD1 aligns across 11 bases. Per germline, CDR1 SGDLS and CDR2 YYNGEE. The CDR3 is 13 amino acids. V shed 7 bases and J 5 bases; nucleotides not matched to a gene: 3. CDR3 in amino acids: CASGGQGVDTQYF. The CDR3 DNA follows: TGTGCCAGCGGGGGACAGGGGGTAGATACGCAGTATTTT.

This chain connects TRBV5-6 to TRBJ2-7, with a tentative D call TRBD2 (5 bases). Germline V lookup: CDR1 SGHDT, CDR2 YYEEEE. V was trimmed by 1 base and J by 2 bases, leaving 10 bases between them. The CDR3 is 14 residues long. For the CDR3, the DNA is TGTGCCAGCAGCTTGTACGGGGAAGCCTACGAGCAGTACTTC. Translated, it gives CASSLYGEAYEQYF.

The chain has TRBV7-3 and TRBJ2-1, with 11 bases matching TRBD2. Per germline, CDR1 SGHTA and CDR2 FQGTGA. V lost 6 bases, J lost 7 bases, and 8 bases stayed unmatched. CDR3 length: 15 residues. The CDR3 loop is CASRPGTSGRNEQFF. CDR3 DNA: TGTGCCAGCAGGCCCGGCACTAGCGGGAGAAATGAGCAGTTCTTC.

The chain employs TRBV4-2 and TRBJ2-1; 10 nucleotides align to TRBD2. The V gene's germline CDR1 is LGHNA and CDR2 YNFKEQ. The CDR3 loop spans 17 amino acids. V shed 0 bases and J 7 bases; nucleotides not matched to a gene: 9. Here the CDR3 DNA reads TGTGCCAGCAGCCAAGAGGGCCAAGCGGGAGGGTGGAATGAGCAGTTCTTC. Its protein is CASSQEGQAGGWNEQFF.